This TCR beta chain stems from a study of blood T cell repertoires in COVID-19. Clones were sequenced by immunoSEQ multiplex PCR, and TCRdb holds only the in-frame ones, with some missing. This table holds about 290,000 clones, just over 85% found once. This clonotype originated in a woman in her twenties or thirties with active or convalescent COVID-19. The material sequenced was peripheral blood.

CDR3: CASSSFKGENEQFF. CDR3 nucleotides: TGTGCCAGCAGCTCCTTCAAGGGGGAGAATGAGCAGTTCTTC. V and J are TRBV5-4 and TRBJ2-1; perhaps TRBD1 as D (6 bases). CDR3 length: 14 amino acids. CDR1 is SGHNT, CDR2 YYREEE, per germline (reference sequence). Trimming took off 3 bases at V and 7 bases at J, with 14 bases between the two ends.